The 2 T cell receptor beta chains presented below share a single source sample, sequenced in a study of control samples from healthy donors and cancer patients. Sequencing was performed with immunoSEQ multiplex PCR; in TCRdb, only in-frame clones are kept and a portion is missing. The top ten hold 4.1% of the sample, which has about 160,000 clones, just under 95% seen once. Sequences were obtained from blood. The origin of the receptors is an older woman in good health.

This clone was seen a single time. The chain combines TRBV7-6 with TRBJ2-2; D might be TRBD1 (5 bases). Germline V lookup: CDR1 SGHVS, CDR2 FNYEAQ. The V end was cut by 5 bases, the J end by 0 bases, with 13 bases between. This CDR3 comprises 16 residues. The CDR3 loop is CASSRQGSANTGELFF. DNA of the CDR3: TGTGCCAGCAGCCGCCAGGGAAGCGCGAACACCGGGGAGCTGTTTTTT.

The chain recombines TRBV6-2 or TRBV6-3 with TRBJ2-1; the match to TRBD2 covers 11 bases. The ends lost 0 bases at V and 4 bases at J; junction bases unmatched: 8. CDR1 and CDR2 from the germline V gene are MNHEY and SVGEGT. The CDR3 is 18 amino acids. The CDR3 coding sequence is TGTGCCAGCAGTTACTCTTTAGCGGGGGGGAGATGGTACAATGAGCAGTTCTTC. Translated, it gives CASSYSLAGGRWYNEQFF.